A single sample gave rise to the 20 T cell receptor beta chains below, sequenced in a study of human T cells and chemical hapten exposure. Specified time point: patch test 1, 2 weeks after DPC sensitization. Treatment noted: therapeutic diphenylcyclopropenone sensitization with weekly scalp DPC. Via MiXCR, TCRdb re-called the RACE reads, giving one row per CDR3 protein. The sample holds about 340,000 distinct CDR3 sequences, about 7% seen once. Specimen: whole blood, collected in connection with sensitization to the hapten diphenylcyclopropenone (DPC). All receptors derive from a woman aged 18-29 years with alopecia areata. Some clones in this sample may be carry-over from other donors' samples.

The CDR3 region has the DNA TGTGCCATCGGACAGGTCCCCTTCTCACCCCTCCACTTT. It encodes CAIGQVPFSPLHF. The chain is built from TRBV6-2 or TRBV6-3 and TRBJ1-6, with 7 bases identical to TRBD1. J gave up 10 bases and V 10 bases, and 10 bases lay outside the gene matches. Germline V gives CDR1 MNHEY, CDR2 SVGEGT. The CDR3 is made up of 13 amino acids.

The rearrangement uses TRBV24-1 and TRBJ2-4; a possible D gene is TRBD1 (5 bases). The CDR3 is made up of 19 amino acids. CDR1 and CDR2 from the germline V gene are KGHDR and SFDVKD. V shed 7 bases and J shed 1 base, with 25 bases lying between them. CDR3 loop: CATRSSFGRPPGAKNIQYF. As DNA, the CDR3 is TGTGCCACCAGGTCCTCTTTCGGGCGTCCCCCAGGGGCCAAAAACATTCAGTACTTC.

In this sample, this clonotype turned up a few times. The rearrangement joins TRBV28 to TRBJ2-7; 9 bases are a match to TRBD2. The CDR3 has 14 amino acids. CDR1 and CDR2 from the germline V gene are MDHEN and SYDVKM. The V segment lost 5 bases and the J segment 7 bases; nucleotides outside the gene matches: 9. The CDR3 bases are TGTGCCAGCAGTCGACCCGGACTAGCGAAGGAGCAGTACTTC. This encodes CASSRPGLAKEQYF.

This clonotype occurred many times. V and J are TRBV6-6 and TRBJ2-3; 9 nucleotides match TRBD1. CDR3 length: 13 residues. The ends lost 2 bases at V and 14 bases at J; junction bases unmatched: 8. Germline CDR1 is MNHNY and CDR2 is SVGAGI (reference sequence). CDR3 amino acids: CASSYEAGTGPYF. CDR3 coding DNA: TGTGCCAGCAGTTACGAAGCCGGGACAGGGCCGTATTTT.

This clonotype was seen more than once but under ten times. The CDR3 DNA is TGTGCCAGCAGTTACAGGGGGCAAAATTCACCCCTCCACTTT. Translated, it gives CASSYRGQNSPLHF. The chain uses TRBV6-2 or TRBV6-3 and TRBJ1-6; 7 positions match TRBD1. Trimming took 2 bases from V and 7 from J; bases not matched to a gene: 2. Germline V gene data show CDR1 as MNHEY and CDR2 as SVGEGT. The CDR3 sequence is 14 residues long.

This clonotype was detected many times. DNA of the CDR3: TGTGCCAGCAGCTCCGGACTAGCGGGGGGTACCTACGAGCAGTACTTC. This sequence encodes CASSSGLAGGTYEQYF. The chain combines TRBV13 with TRBJ2-7; 14 positions agree with TRBD2. With 4 bases clipped from V and 2 bases from J, the junction kept 4 bases outside the gene matches. The CDR3 covers 16 residues. Germline loops: CDR1 PRHDT, CDR2 FYEKMQ (reference sequence).

This clonotype was observed a few times. The chain employs TRBV12-3 or TRBV12-4 and TRBJ1-5, with D perhaps TRBD1 (6 bases). With 6 bases removed from V and 0 bases from J, the gap between germline ends came to 15 bases. This CDR3 has 16 amino acids. The CDR3 DNA is TGTGCCAGCAGCCCGGGACACGCTTATAGCAATCAGCCCCAGCATTTT. Encoded protein: CASSPGHAYSNQPQHF.

This CDR3 reads CSVESRVNTEAFF. The CDR3 DNA follows: TGCAGCGTTGAGAGTCGAGTCAACACTGAAGCTTTCTTT. V usage is TRBV29-1 and J usage is TRBJ1-1; D unresolved. This CDR3 has 13 amino acids. The germline CDR1 and CDR2 sequences are SQVTM and ANQGSEA. V shed 3 bases and J shed 2 bases, with 10 bases lying between them.

This clonotype showed up just a few times. The rearrangement joins TRBV6-1 to TRBJ2-3; no clear D. The germline CDR1 and CDR2 sequences are MNHNS and SASEGT. V dropped 0 bases and J dropped 6 bases, with 7 bases sitting between them. The CDR3 runs 13 residues. CDR3 nucleotide sequence: TGTGCCAGCAGTGAAGCGCTGAGGGATACGCAGTATTTT. Translated, it gives CASSEALRDTQYF.

This clonotype came up many times. The J gene is TRBJ1-1, the V gene TRBV9; D call uncertain. The CDR3 contains 13 residues. Germline V gene data show CDR1 as SGDLS and CDR2 as YYNGEE. V dropped 3 bases and J dropped 3 bases, with 9 bases sitting between them. CDR3 coding DNA: TGTGCCAGCAGCGGAGGCAGTCACACTGAAGCTTTCTTT. Protein sequence: CASSGGSHTEAFF. Filled out from reference TRBV9 and TRBJ1-1, the complete variable domain reads DSGVTQTPKHLITATGQRVTLRCSPRSGDLSVYWYQQSLDQGLQFLIQYYNGEERAKGNILERFSAQQFPDLHSELNLSSLELGDSALYFCASSGGSHTEAFFGQGTRLTVV.

This clonotype was detected only once. The rearrangement uses TRBV6-2 or TRBV6-3 and TRBJ2-3, with 12 bases identical to TRBD2. Looked up from germline, CDR1 is MNHEY and CDR2 is SVGEGT. Losses at the gene ends were 0 bases for V and 2 bases for J; bases not matched to a gene: 6. The CDR3 covers 18 residues. This CDR3 reads CASSYSAGTSGYTDTQYF. Written as DNA, the CDR3 is TGTGCCAGCAGTTACTCGGCAGGGACTAGCGGGTACACAGATACGCAGTATTTT.

This sequence joins TRBV3-1 and TRBJ1-2; D is unclear. The germline V gene has CDR1 LGHDT and CDR2 YNNKEL (reference sequence). The V end was cut by 0 bases, the J end by 7 bases, with 15 bases between. CDR3 size: 15 residues. CDR3 bases: TGTGCCAGCAGCCAAGAGCCCCAGATCTACTCTGGCTACACCTTC. Protein product: CASSQEPQIYSGYTF.

This clonotype was recorded a few times. One end of the junction does not line up with germline, which may come from a read error. The chain recombines TRBV29-1 with TRBJ2-1; TRBD2 agrees at 10 bases. The germline V gene has CDR1 SQVTM and CDR2 ANQGSEA. The CDR3 totals 12 residues. This chain's CDR3 is CSVEVGGTSAIF. CDR3 in DNA: TGCAGCGTTGAAGTGGGGGGGACTAGCGCTATCTTC.

This clonotype was found a few times. V is TRBV11-2 and J is TRBJ1-3, with TRBD1 as a possible D gene (5 bases). V lost 0 bases and J 2 bases, leaving 8 bases between the germline ends. In germline, CDR1 is SGHAT, CDR2 FQNNGV. This CDR3 is 15 amino acids long. CDR3 protein: CASSLEPGPGNTIYF. The CDR3 region has the DNA TGTGCCAGCAGCTTAGAGCCAGGGCCTGGAAACACCATATATTTT. Full variable domain (rest looked up from reference TRBV11-2 and TRBJ1-3): EAGVAQSPRYKIIEKRQSVAFWCNPISGHATLYWYQQILGQGPKLLIQFQNNGVVDDSQLPKDRFSAERLKGVDSTLKIQPAKLEDSAVYLCASSLEPGPGNTIYFGEGSWLTVV.

The rearrangement joins TRBV2 to TRBJ1-6; D gene unclear. Trimming pared 8 bases from V and 7 bases from J, leaving 15 bases between. CDR1 and CDR2 from the germline V gene are SNHLY and FYNNEI. The CDR3 is 14 residues long. DNA for the CDR3: TGTGCCAGCGGCCAGGTCCGGATGAATTCACCCCTCCACTTT. Its protein is CASGQVRMNSPLHF.

The sample holds a few counts of this clonotype. The CDR3 is CSAIGQVNEKLFF. CDR3 nucleotide sequence: TGCAGTGCTATTGGACAGGTGAATGAAAAACTGTTTTTT. This rearrangement joins TRBV20-1 to TRBJ1-4; 7 bases match TRBD1. Germline CDR1 and CDR2: DFQATT and SNEGSKA (reference sequence). The CDR3 runs 13 residues. J lost 5 bases, V lost 4 bases, and 4 bases had no gene match.

This chain connects TRBV20-1 to TRBJ1-2; TRBD1 matches at 11 bases. Germline CDR1 and CDR2: DFQATT and SNEGSKA (reference sequence). The CDR3 spans 15 residues. V dropped 6 bases and J dropped 5; count of bases not matched to a gene: 11. The CDR3 is CSASPGQGVVYGYTF. The DNA of the CDR3 is TGCAGTGCCAGCCCGGGACAGGGGGTAGTATATGGCTACACCTTC.

This clonotype was seen repeatedly, ten times or more. This chain joins TRBV2 and TRBJ2-3; D call uncertain. CDR3 length: 15 residues. Germline V gene sequence: CDR1 SNHLY, CDR2 FYNNEI. Trimming cost V 3 bases and J 1 base, with 11 bases left between them. Here the CDR3 DNA reads TGTGCCAGCAGTGAGATTAGAGTCCGCACAGATACGCAGTATTTT. This encodes CASSEIRVRTDTQYF.

This clonotype was detected ten times or more. J is TRBJ2-3 and V is TRBV4-2; TRBD2 agrees at 8 bases. The ends lost 3 bases at V and 1 base at J; junction bases unmatched: 3. Germline lookup yields CDR1 LGHNA and CDR2 YNFKEQ. CDR3 length: 15 residues. CDR3 nucleotide sequence: TGTGCCAGCAGCCAGATTAGCGGGGGCACAGATACGCAGTATTTT. Protein product: CASSQISGGTDTQYF.

The rearrangement links TRBV6-5 to TRBJ2-7; the D is unclear. The V and J ends lost 8 bases and 7 bases respectively, with 21 bases between them. The CDR3 sequence is 14 residues long. Germline V CDR1 and CDR2: MNHEY, SVGAGI. The CDR3 bases are TGTGCCAGCGGTGGCAGACGGTACCCTAGGGAGCAGTACTTC. Amino acid sequence: CASGGRRYPREQYF.